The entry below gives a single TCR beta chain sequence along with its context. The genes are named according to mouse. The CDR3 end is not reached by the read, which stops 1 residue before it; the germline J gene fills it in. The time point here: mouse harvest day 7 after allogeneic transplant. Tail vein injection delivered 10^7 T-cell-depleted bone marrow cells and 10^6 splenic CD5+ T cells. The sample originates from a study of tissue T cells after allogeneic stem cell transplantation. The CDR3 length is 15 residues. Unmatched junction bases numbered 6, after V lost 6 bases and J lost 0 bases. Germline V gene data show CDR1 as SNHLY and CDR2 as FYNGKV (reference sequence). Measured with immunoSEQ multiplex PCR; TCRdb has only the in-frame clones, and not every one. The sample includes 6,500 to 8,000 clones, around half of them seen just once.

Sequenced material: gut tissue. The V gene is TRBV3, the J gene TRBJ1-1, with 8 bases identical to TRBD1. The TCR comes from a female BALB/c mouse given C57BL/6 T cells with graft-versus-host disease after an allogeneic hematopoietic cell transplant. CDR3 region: CASRPGTGANTEVFF. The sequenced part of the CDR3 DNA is TGTGCCAGCAGACCCGGGACAGGAGCAAACACAGAAGTCTTC. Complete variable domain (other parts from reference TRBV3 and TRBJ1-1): GPKVLQIPSHQIIDMGQMVTLNCDPVSNHLYFYWYKQILGQQMEFLVNFYNGKVMEKSKLFKDQFSVERPDGSYFTLKIQPTALEDSAVYFCASRPGTGANTEVFFGKGTRLTVV.